A single sample gave rise to the 22 T cell receptor beta chains below, sequenced in a study of CD8+CD57+ T cells in acquired aplastic anemia. TCR beta VDJ and CDR3 profiles were obtained from a genomic DNA template. TCRdb ran MiXCR on the reads and lists one entry per CDR3 protein. The sample lists approximately 130,000 distinct CDR3 sequences, about 40% seen once, with 8.4% in the top ten. Sequenced material: sorted CD4+, CD8+, or CD8+CD57+ T cells (not recorded which) from PBMCs. The receptors were gathered from a human donor in good health, serving as a control.

The V and J genes are TRBV7-3 and TRBJ1-1; no reliable D call. The V gene lost 1 base and the J gene lost 0 bases, with 6 bases spanning the gap. CDR3 length: 14 residues. Germline V lookup: CDR1 SGHTA, CDR2 FQGTGA. CDR3: CASSLNGLNTEAFF. DNA for the CDR3: TGTGCCAGCAGCTTAAATGGGTTGAACACTGAAGCTTTCTTT.

A single count supports this clonotype. The chain combines TRBV27 with TRBJ1-1; tentative D call: TRBD1 (6 bases). The CDR3 is 14 residues long. V lost 0 bases, J lost 5 bases, and 10 bases lay in between. Germline V gene lookup returns CDR1 MNHEY and CDR2 SMNVEV (reference sequence). CDR3 DNA: TGTGCCAGCAGTTTATCGCAGGGGAAAACTGAAGCTTTCTTT. This translates into CASSLSQGKTEAFF.

The table lists this clonotype with many counts. The chain has TRBV15 and TRBJ2-1, with unresolved D. This CDR3 comprises 15 residues. The germline V gene has CDR1 LNHNV and CDR2 YYDKDF (reference sequence). The V and J ends lost 0 bases and 4 bases respectively, with 10 bases between them. The CDR3 coding sequence is TGTGCCACCAGCAGAGATGGTAGATCGTACAATGAGCAGTTCTTC. Its translation: CATSRDGRSYNEQFF. Full variable domain (missing parts from reference TRBV15 and TRBJ2-1): DAMVIQNPRYQVTQFGKPVTLSCSQTLNHNVMYWYQQKSSQAPKLLFHYYDKDFNNEADTPDNFQSRRPNTSFCFLDIRSPGLGDTAMYLCATSRDGRSYNEQFFGPGTRLTVL.

This clonotype was picked up a small number of times. The rearrangement links TRBV7-9 to TRBJ2-7; D is unresolved. This CDR3 contains 12 residues. Deletions cut 4 bases from V and 2 bases from J, with 6 bases between. The germline CDR1 and CDR2 sequences are SEHNR and FQNEAQ (reference sequence). This chain's CDR3 is CASSSVAYEQYF. CDR3 nucleotides: TGTGCCAGCAGCTCTGTAGCCTACGAGCAGTACTTC.

The chain recombines TRBV2 with TRBJ2-5, with TRBD2 as a possible D gene (6 bases). Trimming shortened V by 6 bases and J by 4 bases, and 15 bases separated the two germline ends. From germline, CDR1 is SNHLY and CDR2 FYNNEI. The length of the CDR3 is 14 residues. The CDR3 nucleotides read TGTGCCAGCAGACTTCGCCGGGACTCAGAGACCCAGTACTTC. Its protein is CASRLRRDSETQYF.

Many counts were recorded for this clonotype. The chain carries TRBV20-1 and TRBJ2-1, with TRBD2 matching 16 bases. Germline lookup yields CDR1 DFQATT and CDR2 SNEGSKA (reference sequence). This CDR3 spans 17 amino acids. The V and J ends lost 5 bases and 10 bases, in that order; junction bases with no gene match: 14. The CDR3 here is CSAYTGTSGGAGGEQFF. CDR3 sequence (DNA): TGCAGTGCTTATACCGGGACTAGCGGGGGGGCAGGAGGAGAGCAGTTCTTC.

The genes are TRBV10-3 and TRBJ1-4; D ambiguous. This CDR3 region has 11 residues. Germline-derived CDR1 and CDR2 are ENHRY and SYGVKD. Trimming left V 8 bases short and J 8 bases short, with 9 bases between. CDR3 residues: CAIGTREKLFF. The CDR3, as DNA: TGTGCCATCGGAACCAGGGAAAAACTGTTTTTT.

For the CDR3, the DNA is TGTGCCAGCAGCAATACAGGGTACAATGAGCAGTTCTTC. It codes for CASSNTGYNEQFF. The chain carries TRBV7-7 and TRBJ2-1; D possibly corresponds to TRBD1 (6 bases). CDR1 SSHAT and CDR2 FNYEAQ come from the germline V gene (reference sequence). The CDR3 is 13 amino acids. The V end lost 5 bases, the J end lost 4 bases, and 9 bases lay between the germline ends.

This clonotype showed up many times. The CDR3 bases are TGTGCCAGCAGCCTAGGACAGGAGGTTTTCTTT. This sequence encodes CASSLGQEVFF. The V gene is TRBV12-1, the J gene TRBJ1-1; the D call in the table, TRBD1, was not verified against the DNA. TRBV12-1 is a pseudogene segment. The CDR3 totals 11 residues.

The gene calls are TRBV10-2 and TRBJ2-1; 9 bases match TRBD2. The CDR3 loop spans 18 amino acids. Germline CDR1 WSHSY, CDR2 SAAADI. J lost 0 bases, V lost 3 bases, and 9 bases had no gene match. The CDR3 is CASSDWLAGPSSYNEQFF. CDR3 sequence (DNA): TGCGCCAGCAGTGATTGGCTAGCGGGGCCTAGCTCCTACAATGAGCAGTTCTTC.

This clonotype appeared many times. J is TRBJ2-5 and V is TRBV19; D gene uncertain. The germline gives CDR1 LNHDA, CDR2 SQIVND (reference sequence). V shed 3 bases and J shed 5 bases, with 13 bases lying between them. CDR3 size: 14 residues. CDR3 DNA sequence: TGTGCCAGTAGTATTGGTTGGACCCGGGAGACCCAGTACTTC. Protein sequence: CASSIGWTRETQYF.

CDR3 bases: TGTGCCACGGCGGACAGGGACAGCCACGAGCAGTACTTC. Translated: CATADRDSHEQYF. J is TRBJ2-7 and V is TRBV24-1; the match to TRBD1 covers 8 bases. CDR3 length equals 13 residues. The V and J ends lost 10 bases and 5 bases, in that order; junction bases with no gene match: 9. Germline CDR1 is KGHDR and CDR2 is SFDVKD.

The chain recombines TRBV19 with TRBJ1-4; a possible D gene is TRBD1 (5 bases). V lost 5 bases, J lost 7 bases, and 17 bases lay in between. Germline CDR1 LNHDA, CDR2 SQIVND (reference sequence). The CDR3 covers 15 residues. CDR3 nucleotides: TGTGCCAGTAGTCCGCACCCAGACAGTCCTGAAAAACTGTTTTTT. Its protein is CASSPHPDSPEKLFF. Supplemented by reference TRBV19 and TRBJ1-4, the full variable domain reads DGGITQSPKYLFRKEGQNVTLSCEQNLNHDAMYWYRQDPGQGLRLIYYSQIVNDFQKGDIAEGYSVSREKKESFPLTVTSAQKNPTAFYLCASSPHPDSPEKLFFGSGTQLSVL.

This clonotype was observed a handful of times. The rearrangement joins TRBV5-5 to TRBJ1-2; D unclear. V lost 0 bases and J lost 8, with 17 bases in between. CDR3 length: 15 amino acids. Germline loops: CDR1 SGHKS, CDR2 YYEKEE (reference sequence). CDR3 DNA: TGTGCCAGCAGCTTGGAGGGTCGGGTGGCACAGGGCTACACCTTC. It translates to CASSLEGRVAQGYTF.

This clonotype was picked up a small number of times. A single base separates this from a much larger clone, so it may be a read error. The chain joins TRBV6-1 to TRBJ2-3; D is unresolved. The CDR3 runs to 11 residues. Deletions cut 6 bases from V and 5 bases from J, with 6 bases between. Germline loops: CDR1 MNHNS, CDR2 SASEGT. The CDR3 is CASSHEDTQYF. CDR3 in DNA: TGTGCCAGCAGCCACGAAGATACGCAGTATTTT.

In this sample, this clonotype turned up many times. The chain carries TRBV4-2 and TRBJ2-4; 8 bases are shared with TRBD2. The CDR3 sequence is 17 residues long. Germline V gives CDR1 LGHNA, CDR2 YNFKEQ. Trimming took 0 bases from V and 5 from J; bases not matched to a gene: 9. DNA of the CDR3: TGTGCCAGCAGCCAAGATCAGGGTAGCGGGGCAGAAAACATTCAGTACTTC. Translating gives CASSQDQGSGAENIQYF.

This clonotype showed up many times. J is TRBJ1-4 and V is TRBV3-1; D uncertain. V was clipped by 1 base and J by 8 bases, with 8 bases between them. CDR1 is LGHDT and CDR2 is YNNKEL in the germline V gene (reference sequence). The CDR3 extends over 13 amino acids. The DNA for the CDR3 is TGTGCCAGCAGCCAAGGGTGGGGAGAAAAACTGTTTTTT. Amino acid sequence: CASSQGWGEKLFF.

The count of this clonotype is one. The chain recombines TRBV24-1 with TRBJ1-1; D is perhaps TRBD1 (5 bases). Germline lookup yields CDR1 KGHDR and CDR2 SFDVKD. This CDR3 is built from 13 residues. V gave up 7 bases and J gave up 1 base, with 9 bases separating them. The chain's CDR3 is CATRDQGNTEAFF. For the CDR3, the DNA is TGTGCCACCAGGGACCAGGGGAACACTGAAGCTTTCTTT.

In this sample, this clonotype turned up a few times. Compared with germline, one end of the junction differs, possibly owing to a read error. V is TRBV29-1 and J is TRBJ2-7; 11 bases agree with TRBD1. This CDR3 has 12 residues. Germline lookup yields CDR1 SQVTM and CDR2 ANQGSEA. Written as DNA, the CDR3 is TGCAGCGTCCAGACCGGGACAGGGGGGAGAGACTTC. Its translation is CSVQTGTGGRDF.

J is TRBJ2-7 and V is TRBV19; D might be TRBD1 (6 bases). The CDR3 extends over 13 amino acids. V was pared by 3 bases and J by 5 bases, with 11 bases between. Germline V gene sequence: CDR1 LNHDA, CDR2 SQIVND (reference sequence). This CDR3 reads CASSITGFNEQYF. The CDR3 DNA sequence: TGTGCCAGTAGTATTACAGGGTTCAACGAGCAGTACTTC.

The V gene is TRBV15, the J gene TRBJ2-6, with D uncertain. The V end lost 1 base, the J end lost 0 bases, and 4 bases lay between the germline ends. Germline V gene data show CDR1 as LNHNV and CDR2 as YYDKDF (reference sequence). This CDR3 region has 15 residues. Here the CDR3 DNA reads TGTGCCACCAGCAGAGGAGTCTCTGGGGCCAACGTCCTGACTTTC. Its translation: CATSRGVSGANVLTF.

This clonotype showed up many times. The chain joins TRBV25-1 to TRBJ1-2; no reliable D call. V dropped 4 bases and J dropped 7 bases, with 10 bases sitting between them. Germline assignment: CDR1 MGHDK and CDR2 SYGVNS. The CDR3 has 12 residues. CDR3 DNA sequence: TGTGCCAGCAGTGCTGGACGGGGTGGCTACACCTTC. Its translation: CASSAGRGGYTF.